This T cell receptor beta chain was obtained from a study of beta chain features in type 1 diabetes (dated by TCRdb to between 2017 and 2018). General notes on the study: Mean age, gender distribution, total cell number and subset yield were not different between patients and healthy donors. A total of roughly 98,000,000 sorted cells were examined across all samples, and a strong correlation was observed between cell number per subset and RNA yield. Naive and central memory subsets were obtained from all 30 or so donors, but regulatory and stem cell-like memory subsets were isolated from only 8 patients and roughly 8 healthy donors. The study compared TCRB repertoires of sorted circulating CD4+ T cell subsets between recently diagnosed type 1 diabetes patients and matched healthy donors. Study-wide conclusions, independent of this receptor: Fewer insertions and more nucleotide deletions at VDJ recombination sites were observed in patients with type 1 diabetes, implying thymic rearrangement abnormalities. Only small numbers of individuals were included in the HLA sub-analyses, which left unresolved whether HLA type had any influence on TCRB rearrangement. In all four CD4+ subsets, TCRB CDR3 length was moderately but significantly shorter in type 1 diabetes patients. Because cDNA was sequenced instead of genomic DNA, activated cells with high expression could be over-represented, although the groups did not differ in activation or CD3 levels. PCR might favor shorter templates, but patient and control samples were amplified and corrected together, so any skew would affect both groups equally. The naive, central memory and regulatory TCRB repertoires appeared to resemble one another more closely among patients than among healthy donors.

Inclusive of the bounding cysteine and phenylalanine, the CDR3 is 12 residues long. The sequence is cut down to CDR3 DNA, 36 bases in frame from base 1. The trim is 0 bases for V and 5 bases for J, with a gap of 5 bases between the germline ends. CDR1 and CDR2, per the germline V gene, are SGHRS and YFSETQ. Each donor gave one peripheral blood draw, averaging roughly 120 mL, which was collected into heparinised tubes. A BD FACSAria II was used to sort naive, central memory, regulatory and stem cell-like memory CD4+ T cells with a panel that included CD45RO, CCR7, CD25, CD127, CD95 and CD27. Purity was above 98% for every sorted population. PBMCs were separated immediately by Lymphoprep density gradient centrifugation and were stained directly, without being cultured. So that batch effects would be minimized, each experiment stained and sorted samples in pairs, pairing one healthy donor with one patient.

On this clone itself: There is no known antigen for this receptor. No base quality values were provided; no much bigger clone lies one nucleotide off. Other nucleotide sequences in the sample specify the same CDR3.

The entire amount of isolated RNA was reverse transcribed using the High Capacity cDNA Reverse Transcription Kit, so the sequenced TCRB transcripts were expressed ones. For stem cell-like memory T cell samples, survey-depth immunoSEQ sequencing was used, averaging about 1 million total reads per sample. Sorted cells were lysed in RLT buffer and RNA was extracted with DNase-treated RNeasy Micro or Mini kits, depending on cell number. To prevent cross-contamination, each cell subset was processed individually, whereas patient and healthy donor samples were processed jointly. The immunoSEQ multiplex PCR was used to amplify TCRB sequences from cDNA, generating 87-bp fragments that spanned the CDR3 region. Sequencing of the amplicons was done on the Illumina HiSeq platform. The authors' analysis ran thus. Synthetic template baselines were used to correct PCR bias computationally, reads within Hamming distance 2 were collapsed together, and singletons that could not be merged were discarded. By aligning reads against IMGT, V, D and J genes, CDR3 length, and insertions or deletions at six rearrangement sites were assigned. Within each subset, clonotype counts were normalized to sorted cell number, and only after that were true diversity and Gini coefficients computed with the tcR R package. Repertoire sharing was quantified using the overlap coefficient calculated on TCRB nucleotide sequences. TCRdb's version of the immuneACCESS table is confined to in-frame rearrangements and falls short of the full clone set. An unresolved V gene accounts for under half of the shortfall where checked; the remainder is of unknown origin. Clonal size and the V and J genes are those of that table, whereas D and trimming came from the DNA. The sample records about 110,000 clones, approximately 37% of which are singletons. The ten largest clones capture roughly 0.059% of the sample.

The chain couples TRBV5-1 to TRBJ2-5; tentative D gene TRBD2, with 5 bases matching. The sequence came from a woman aged 18 to 35 in good health. The material sequenced was stem cell memory CD4+ T cells from blood. In light of the paper, this sample's cell subset or site label describes: stem cell-like memory CD4+ T cells. The CDR3 sequence is CASSLAGETQYF. Read as DNA, the sequence is TGCGCCAGCAGCTTGGCGGGGGAGACCCAGTACTTC.